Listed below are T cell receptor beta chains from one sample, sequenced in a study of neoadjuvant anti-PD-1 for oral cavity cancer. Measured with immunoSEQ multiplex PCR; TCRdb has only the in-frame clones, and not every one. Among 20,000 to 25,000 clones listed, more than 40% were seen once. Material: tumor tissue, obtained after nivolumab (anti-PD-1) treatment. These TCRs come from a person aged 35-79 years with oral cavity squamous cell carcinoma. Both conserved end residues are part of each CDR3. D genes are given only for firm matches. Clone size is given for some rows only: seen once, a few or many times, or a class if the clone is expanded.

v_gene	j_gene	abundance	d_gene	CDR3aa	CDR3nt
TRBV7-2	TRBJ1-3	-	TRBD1	CASSLDRTGLGNTIYF	TGTGCCAGCAGCTTAGACCGGACAGGACTCGGAAACACCATATATTTT
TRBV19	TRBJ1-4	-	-	CASSIEVGRRGEKLFF	TGTGCCAGTAGTATAGAGGTGGGGCGCCGGGGAGAAAAACTGTTTTTT
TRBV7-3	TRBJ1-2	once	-	CASSERGGPVHGYTF	TGTGCCAGCAGCGAAAGGGGGGGCCCAGTCCATGGCTACACCTTC
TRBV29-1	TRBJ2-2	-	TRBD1	CSVEDPGQGVETGELFF	TGCAGCGTTGAAGACCCGGGACAGGGGGTAGAGACCGGGGAGCTGTTTTTT
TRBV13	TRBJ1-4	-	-	CASSRGGRGSTNEKLFF	TGTGCCAGCAGCCGAGGCGGGCGGGGGTCAACTAATGAAAAACTGTTTTTT
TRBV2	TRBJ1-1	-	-	CASSKSVRGDTEAFF	TGTGCCAGCAGTAAATCAGTCCGTGGGGACACTGAAGCTTTCTTT
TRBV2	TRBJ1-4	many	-	CASTLRGGPNEKLFF	TGTGCCAGCACCCTACGGGGGGGACCCAATGAAAAACTGTTTTTT
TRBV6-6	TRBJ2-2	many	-	CASLPQPENTGELFF	TGTGCCAGCCTTCCTCAACCGGAGAACACCGGGGAGCTGTTTTTT
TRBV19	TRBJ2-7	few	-	CASGGGREQYF	TGTGCCAGTGGAGGGGGGCGCGAGCAGTACTTC
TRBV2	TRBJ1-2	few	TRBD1	CASSEGWTGSYGYTF	TGTGCCAGCAGTGAGGGTTGGACAGGGTCCTATGGCTACACCTTC
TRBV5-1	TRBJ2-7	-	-	CASSLMGPTRVLYEQYF	TGCGCCAGCAGCTTAATGGGACCAACGAGGGTATTGTACGAGCAGTACTTC
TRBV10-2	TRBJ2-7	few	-	CASREGAPYEQYF	TGCGCCAGCAGGGAAGGGGCACCCTACGAGCAGTACTTC
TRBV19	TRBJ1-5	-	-	CASSMGGNQPQHF	TGTGCCAGTAGTATGGGGGGCAATCAGCCCCAGCATTTT
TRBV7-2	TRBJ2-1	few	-	CASSSLPGVGEQFF	TGTGCCAGCAGCTCCCTTCCTGGGGTAGGCGAGCAGTTCTTC
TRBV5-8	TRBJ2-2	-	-	CASSLLRGTGELFF	TGTGCCAGCAGCTTGCTTCGGGGCACCGGGGAGCTGTTTTTT
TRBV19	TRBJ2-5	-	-	CASSMQGRAETQYF	TGTGCCAGTAGTATGCAGGGCCGGGCAGAGACCCAGTACTTC
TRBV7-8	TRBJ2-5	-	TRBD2	CASSFHPVGSGGVETQYF	TGTGCCAGCAGCTTCCACCCCGTCGGTAGCGGGGGTGTGGAGACCCAGTACTTC
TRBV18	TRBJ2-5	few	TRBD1	CASTRTGAQETQYF	TGTGCCAGCACCAGGACAGGGGCCCAAGAGACCCAGTACTTC
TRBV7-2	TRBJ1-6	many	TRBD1	CASSLGQGFSPLHF	TGTGCCAGCAGCTTAGGACAGGGATTTTCACCCCTCCACTTT
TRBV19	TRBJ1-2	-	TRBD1	CASSDRGIGYTF	TGTGCCAGTAGTGACAGGGGGATTGGCTACACCTTC
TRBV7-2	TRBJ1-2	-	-	CASSLEGRAAYGYTF	TGTGCCAGCAGCTTAGAAGGCCGAGCGGCCTATGGCTACACCTTC
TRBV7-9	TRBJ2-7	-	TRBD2	CASSYGGGATYEQYF	TGTGCCAGCAGCTATGGCGGGGGGGCTACCTACGAGCAGTACTTC
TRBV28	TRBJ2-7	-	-	CASSSPRTQGSYEQYF	TGTGCCAGCAGTTCCCCGAGGACTCAAGGTTCCTACGAGCAGTACTTC
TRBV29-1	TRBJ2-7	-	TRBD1	CSVEDGTGIYEQYF	TGCAGCGTTGAAGACGGGACAGGCATCTACGAGCAGTACTTC
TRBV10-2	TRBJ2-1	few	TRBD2	CATRPGGGLREQFF	TGCGCCACCCGCCCGGGGGGGGGCTTGAGGGAGCAGTTCTTC
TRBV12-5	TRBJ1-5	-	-	CASGLAGGTGSNQPQHF	TGTGCTAGTGGTTTGGCCGGGGGGACCGGCAGCAATCAGCCCCAGCATTTT
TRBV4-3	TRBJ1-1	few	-	CASSQGRGEAFF	TGCGCCAGCAGCCAAGGAAGGGGAGAAGCTTTCTTT
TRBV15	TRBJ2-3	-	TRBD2	CATSRVSGGFTDTQYF	TGTGCCACCAGCAGAGTTAGCGGGGGGTTCACAGATACGCAGTATTTT
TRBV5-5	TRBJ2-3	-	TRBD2	CASSWTSGVGTDTQYF	TGTGCCAGCAGCTGGACTAGCGGGGTGGGCACAGATACGCAGTATTTT
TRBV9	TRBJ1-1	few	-	CASSFLEGTEAFF	TGTGCCAGCAGCTTCCTTGAGGGGACTGAAGCTTTCTTT
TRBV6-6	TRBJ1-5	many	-	CASSLGGAQHF	TGTGCCAGCAGTCTCGGGGGAGCCCAGCATTTT
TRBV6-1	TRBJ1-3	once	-	CASVTGTGNTIYF	TGTGCCAGCGTTACAGGGACTGGAAACACCATATATTTT